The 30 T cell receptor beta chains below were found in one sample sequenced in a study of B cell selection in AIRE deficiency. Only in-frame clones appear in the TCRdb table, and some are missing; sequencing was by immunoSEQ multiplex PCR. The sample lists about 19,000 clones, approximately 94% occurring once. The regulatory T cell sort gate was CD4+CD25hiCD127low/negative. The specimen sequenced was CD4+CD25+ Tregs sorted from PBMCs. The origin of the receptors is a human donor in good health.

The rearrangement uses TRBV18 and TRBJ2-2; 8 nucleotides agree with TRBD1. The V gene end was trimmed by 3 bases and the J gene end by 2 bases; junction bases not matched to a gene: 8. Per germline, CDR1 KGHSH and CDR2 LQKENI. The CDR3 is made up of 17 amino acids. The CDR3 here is CASSPVRQGLNTGELFF. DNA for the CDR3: TGTGCCAGCTCACCGGTTCGACAGGGGCTAAACACCGGGGAGCTGTTTTTT.

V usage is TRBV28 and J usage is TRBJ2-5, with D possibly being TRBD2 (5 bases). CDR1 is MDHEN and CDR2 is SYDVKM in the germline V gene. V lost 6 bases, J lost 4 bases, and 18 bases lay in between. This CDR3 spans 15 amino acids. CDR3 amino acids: CASSPPRRSIETQYF. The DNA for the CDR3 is TGTGCCAGCAGCCCGCCTAGGAGGTCGATAGAGACCCAGTACTTC.

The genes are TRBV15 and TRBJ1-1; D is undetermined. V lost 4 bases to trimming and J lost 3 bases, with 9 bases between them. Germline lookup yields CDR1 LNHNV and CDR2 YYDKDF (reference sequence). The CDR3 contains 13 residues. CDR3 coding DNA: TGTGCCACCAGCACTTATCTGGACACTGAAGCTTTCTTT. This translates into CATSTYLDTEAFF. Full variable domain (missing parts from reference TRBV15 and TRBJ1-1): DAMVIQNPRYQVTQFGKPVTLSCSQTLNHNVMYWYQQKSSQAPKLLFHYYDKDFNNEADTPDNFQSRRPNTSFCFLDIRSPGLGDTAMYLCATSTYLDTEAFFGQGTRLTVV.

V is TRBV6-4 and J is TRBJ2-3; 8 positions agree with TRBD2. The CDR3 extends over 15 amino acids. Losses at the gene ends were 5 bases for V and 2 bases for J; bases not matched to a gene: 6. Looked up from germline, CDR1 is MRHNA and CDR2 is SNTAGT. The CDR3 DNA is TGTGCCAGCAGTAATACGGGAGGGCCCACAGATACGCAGTATTTT. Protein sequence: CASSNTGGPTDTQYF.

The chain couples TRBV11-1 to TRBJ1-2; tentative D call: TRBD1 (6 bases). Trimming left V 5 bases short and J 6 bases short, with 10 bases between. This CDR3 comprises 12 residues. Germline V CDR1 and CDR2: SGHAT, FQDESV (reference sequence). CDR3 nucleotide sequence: TGTGCCAGCAGCCTACAGGGAAATGGCTACACCTTC. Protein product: CASSLQGNGYTF. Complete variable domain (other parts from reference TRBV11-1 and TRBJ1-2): EAEVAQSPRYKITEKSQAVAFWCDPISGHATLYWYRQILGQGPELLVQFQDESVVDDSQLPKDRFSAERLKGVDSTLKIQPAELGDSAMYLCASSLQGNGYTFGSGTRLTVV.

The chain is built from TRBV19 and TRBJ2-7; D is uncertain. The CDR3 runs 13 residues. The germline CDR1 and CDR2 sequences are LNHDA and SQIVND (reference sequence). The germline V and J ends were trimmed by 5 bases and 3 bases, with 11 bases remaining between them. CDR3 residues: CASSSQTSYEQYF. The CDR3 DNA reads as TGTGCCAGTAGTTCCCAGACAAGCTACGAGCAGTACTTC.

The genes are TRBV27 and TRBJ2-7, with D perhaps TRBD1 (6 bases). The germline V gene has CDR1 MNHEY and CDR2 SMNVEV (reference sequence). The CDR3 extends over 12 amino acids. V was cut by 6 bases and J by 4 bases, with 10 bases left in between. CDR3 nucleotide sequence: TGTGCCAGCAGCCTACAGGGTTACGAGCAGTACTTC. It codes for CASSLQGYEQYF.

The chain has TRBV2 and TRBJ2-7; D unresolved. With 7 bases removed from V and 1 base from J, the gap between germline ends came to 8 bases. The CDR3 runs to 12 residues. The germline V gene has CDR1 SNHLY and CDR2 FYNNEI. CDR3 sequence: CASTEESYEQYF. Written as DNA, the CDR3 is TGTGCCAGCACCGAGGAATCCTACGAGCAGTACTTC.

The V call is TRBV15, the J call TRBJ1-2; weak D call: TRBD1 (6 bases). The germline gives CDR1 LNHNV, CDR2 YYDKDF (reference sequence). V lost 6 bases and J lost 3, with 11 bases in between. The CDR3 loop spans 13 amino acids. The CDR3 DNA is TGTGCCACCAGTTTTACAGGGTACTATGGCTACACCTTC. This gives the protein CATSFTGYYGYTF.

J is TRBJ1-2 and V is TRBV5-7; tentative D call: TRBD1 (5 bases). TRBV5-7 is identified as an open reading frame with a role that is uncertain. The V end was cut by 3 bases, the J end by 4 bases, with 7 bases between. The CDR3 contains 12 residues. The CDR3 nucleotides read TGTGCCAGCAGCTCGGGGCCCTATGGCTACACCTTC. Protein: CASSSGPYGYTF.

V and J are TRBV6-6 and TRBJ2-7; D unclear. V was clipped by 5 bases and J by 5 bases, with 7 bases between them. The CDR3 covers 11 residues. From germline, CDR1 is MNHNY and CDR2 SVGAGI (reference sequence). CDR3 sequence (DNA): TGTGCCAGCAGTCTGGGCAACGAGCAGTACTTC. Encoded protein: CASSLGNEQYF.

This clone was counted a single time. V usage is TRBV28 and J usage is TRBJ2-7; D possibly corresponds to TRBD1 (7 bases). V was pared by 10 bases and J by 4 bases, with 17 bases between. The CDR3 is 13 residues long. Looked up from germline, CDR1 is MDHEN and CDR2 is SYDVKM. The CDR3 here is CATIGGGRYEQYF. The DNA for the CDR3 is TGTGCCACCATCGGAGGGGGCCGGTACGAGCAGTACTTC.

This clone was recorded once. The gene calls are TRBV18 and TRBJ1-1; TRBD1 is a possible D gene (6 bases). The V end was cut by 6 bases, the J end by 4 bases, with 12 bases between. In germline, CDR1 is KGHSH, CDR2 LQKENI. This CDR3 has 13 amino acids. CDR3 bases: TGTGCCAGCTCCGCAGGGGTTTCCACTGAAGCTTTCTTT. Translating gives CASSAGVSTEAFF.

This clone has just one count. CDR3 protein: CASSPPRGQEENTGELFF. In DNA, the CDR3 is TGTGCCAGCTCACCACCGAGAGGACAGGAAGAGAACACCGGGGAGCTGTTTTTT. The genes are TRBV18 and TRBJ2-2, with 7 bases aligning to TRBD1. With V trimmed by 0 bases and J by 1 base, 8 bases remained unmatched. The CDR3 has 18 amino acids. Germline V gene data show CDR1 as KGHSH and CDR2 as LQKENI. Filled out from reference TRBV18 and TRBJ2-2, the complete variable domain reads NAGVMQNPRHLVRRRGQEARLRCSPMKGHSHVYWYRQLPEEGLKFMVYLQKENIIDESGMPKERFSAEFPKEGPSILRIQQVVRGDSAAYFCASSPPRGQEENTGELFFGEGSRLTVL.

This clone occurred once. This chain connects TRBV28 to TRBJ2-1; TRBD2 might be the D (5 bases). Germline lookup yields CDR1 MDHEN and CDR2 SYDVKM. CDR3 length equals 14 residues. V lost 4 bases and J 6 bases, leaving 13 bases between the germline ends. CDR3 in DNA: TGTGCCAGCAGTTCTCTCCGGGGAATCAATGAGCAGTTCTTC. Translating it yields CASSSLRGINEQFF. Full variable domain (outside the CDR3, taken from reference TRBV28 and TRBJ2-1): DVKVTQSSRYLVKRTGEKVFLECVQDMDHENMFWYRQDPGLGLRLIYFSYDVKMKEKGDIPEGYSVSREKKERFSLILESASTNQTSMYLCASSSLRGINEQFFGPGTRLTVL.

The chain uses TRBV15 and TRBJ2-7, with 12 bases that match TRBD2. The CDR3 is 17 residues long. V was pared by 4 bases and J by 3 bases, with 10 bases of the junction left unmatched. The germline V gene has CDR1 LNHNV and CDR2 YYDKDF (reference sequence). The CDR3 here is CATSTHGLAGWSYEQYF. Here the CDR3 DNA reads TGTGCCACCAGCACACACGGACTAGCGGGATGGAGCTACGAGCAGTACTTC.

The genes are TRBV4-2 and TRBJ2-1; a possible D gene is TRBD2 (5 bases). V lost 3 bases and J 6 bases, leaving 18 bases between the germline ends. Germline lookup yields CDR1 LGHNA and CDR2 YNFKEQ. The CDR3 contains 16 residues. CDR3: CASSQREGYSTNEQFF. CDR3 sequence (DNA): TGTGCCAGCAGCCAGAGGGAAGGTTACTCAACCAATGAGCAGTTCTTC.

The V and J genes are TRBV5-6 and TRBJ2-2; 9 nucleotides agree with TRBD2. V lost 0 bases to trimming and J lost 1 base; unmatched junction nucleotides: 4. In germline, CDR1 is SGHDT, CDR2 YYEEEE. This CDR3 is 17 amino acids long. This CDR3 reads CASSLDVLAGNTGELFF. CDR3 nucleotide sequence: TGTGCCAGCAGCTTGGATGTACTAGCGGGGAACACCGGGGAGCTGTTTTTT.

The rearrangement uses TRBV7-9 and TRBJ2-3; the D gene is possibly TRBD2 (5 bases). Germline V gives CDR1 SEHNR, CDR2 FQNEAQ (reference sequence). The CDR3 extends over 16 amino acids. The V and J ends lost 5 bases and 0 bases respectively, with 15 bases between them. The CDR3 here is CASSRLTTTSTDTQYF. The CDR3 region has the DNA TGTGCCAGCAGCCGCTTGACTACGACAAGCACAGATACGCAGTATTTT.

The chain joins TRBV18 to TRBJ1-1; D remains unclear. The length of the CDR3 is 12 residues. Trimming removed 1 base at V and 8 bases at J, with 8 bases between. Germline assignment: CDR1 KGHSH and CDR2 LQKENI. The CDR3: CASSPQRREAFF. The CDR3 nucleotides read TGTGCCAGCTCACCACAACGGAGAGAAGCTTTCTTT.

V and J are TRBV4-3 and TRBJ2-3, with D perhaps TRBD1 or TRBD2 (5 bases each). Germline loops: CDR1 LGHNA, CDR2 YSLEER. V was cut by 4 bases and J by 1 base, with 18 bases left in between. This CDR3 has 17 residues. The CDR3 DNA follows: TGCGCCAGCAGCCTATACTCCGGGACCCGGGGCACAGATACGCAGTATTTT. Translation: CASSLYSGTRGTDTQYF.

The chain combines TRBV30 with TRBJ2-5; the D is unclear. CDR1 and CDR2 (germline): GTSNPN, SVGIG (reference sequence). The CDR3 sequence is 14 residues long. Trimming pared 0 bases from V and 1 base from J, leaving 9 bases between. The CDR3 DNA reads TGTGCCTGGAGTGTGTGGGTTACCCAAGAGACCCAGTACTTC. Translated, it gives CAWSVWVTQETQYF. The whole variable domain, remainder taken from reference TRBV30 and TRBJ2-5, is SQTIHQWPATLVQPVGSPLSLECTVEGTSNPNLYWYRQAAGRGLQLLFYSVGIGQISSEVPQNLSASRPQDRQFILSSKKLLLSDSGFYLCAWSVWVTQETQYFGPGTRLLVL.

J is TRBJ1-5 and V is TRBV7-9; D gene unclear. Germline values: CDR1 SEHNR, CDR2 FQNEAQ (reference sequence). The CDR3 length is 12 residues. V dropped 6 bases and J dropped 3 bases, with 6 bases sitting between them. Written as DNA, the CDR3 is TGTGCCAGCAGTATTAACAATCAGCCCCAGCATTTT. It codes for CASSINNQPQHF. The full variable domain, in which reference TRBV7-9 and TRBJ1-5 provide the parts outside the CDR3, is DTGVSQNPRHKITKRGQNVTFRCDPISEHNRLYWYRQTLGQGPEFLTYFQNEAQLEKSRLLSDRFSAERPKGSFSTLEIQRTEQGDSAMYLCASSINNQPQHFGDGTRLSIL.

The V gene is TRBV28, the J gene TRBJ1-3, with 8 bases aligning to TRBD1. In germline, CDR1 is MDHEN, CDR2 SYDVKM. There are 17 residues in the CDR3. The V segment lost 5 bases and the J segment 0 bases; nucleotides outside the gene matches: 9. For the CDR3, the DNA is TGTGCCAGCAGTAGGAGGGGGGACAGGTACTCTGGAAACACCATATATTTT. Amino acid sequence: CASSRRGDRYSGNTIYF.

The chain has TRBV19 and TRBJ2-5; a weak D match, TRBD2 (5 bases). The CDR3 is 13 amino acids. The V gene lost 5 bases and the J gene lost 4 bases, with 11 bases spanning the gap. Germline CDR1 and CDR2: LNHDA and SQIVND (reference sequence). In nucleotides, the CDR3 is TGTGCCAGTAGTCAGGACCGGGGAGAGACCCAGTACTTC. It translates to CASSQDRGETQYF.

CDR3 amino acids: CASSFLGGWDVYQETQYF. CDR3 sequence (DNA): TGTGCCAGCAGCTTTTTAGGGGGATGGGACGTGTACCAAGAGACCCAGTACTTC. J is TRBJ2-5 and V is TRBV11-2; a weak D match, TRBD1 (6 bases). This CDR3 is built from 18 residues. The V end was cut by 3 bases, the J end by 0 bases, with 20 bases between. Germline V gene data show CDR1 as SGHAT and CDR2 as FQNNGV.

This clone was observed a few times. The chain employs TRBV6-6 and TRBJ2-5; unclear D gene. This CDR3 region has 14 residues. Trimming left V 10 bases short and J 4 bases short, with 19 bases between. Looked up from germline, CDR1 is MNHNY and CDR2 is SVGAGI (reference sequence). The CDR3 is CAKLLGLVGETQYF. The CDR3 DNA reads TGTGCCAAACTACTTGGTCTGGTGGGAGAGACCCAGTACTTC.

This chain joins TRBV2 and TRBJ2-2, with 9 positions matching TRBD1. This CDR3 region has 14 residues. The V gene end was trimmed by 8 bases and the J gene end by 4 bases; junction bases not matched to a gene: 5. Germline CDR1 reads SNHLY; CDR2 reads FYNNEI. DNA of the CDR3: TGTGCCAGCGACAGGGGGTTGGGCACCGGGGAGCTGTTTTTT. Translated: CASDRGLGTGELFF.

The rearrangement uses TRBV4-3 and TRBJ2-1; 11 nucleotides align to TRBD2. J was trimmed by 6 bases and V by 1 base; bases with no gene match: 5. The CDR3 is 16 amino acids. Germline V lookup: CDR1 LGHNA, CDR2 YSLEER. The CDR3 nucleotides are TGCGCCAGCAGCCAAGTACTAGCGGGAGCAGGCAATGAGCAGTTCTTC. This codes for CASSQVLAGAGNEQFF.

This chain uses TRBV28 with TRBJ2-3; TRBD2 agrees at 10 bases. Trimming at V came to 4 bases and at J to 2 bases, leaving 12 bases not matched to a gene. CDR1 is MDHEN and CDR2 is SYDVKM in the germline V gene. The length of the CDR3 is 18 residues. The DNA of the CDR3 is TGTGCCAGCAGTTCAAGTCTATTACTAGCGGGACTCACAGATACGCAGTATTTT. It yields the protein CASSSSLLLAGLTDTQYF.